Only a few counts were recorded for the clone carrying this T cell receptor beta chain. The data originate from a study of cytomegalovirus exposure and HLA in healthy donors. The CDR3 extends over 15 amino acids. Germline trimming cut 2 bases from V and 6 bases from J; bases unmatched to any gene: 4. Germline V gene sequence: CDR1 MNHEY, CDR2 SVGAGI. The protocol was immunoSEQ multiplex PCR, while the TCRdb copy is restricted to in-frame clones and leaves out a portion. This sample has fewer than 300,000 clones, with 85% to 90% found just once. The chain recombines TRBV6-5 with TRBJ2-2; 9 nucleotides match TRBD1. Sequences were obtained from PBMCs. The TCR originated in a woman aged 18-30 years in good health and CMV-seronegative. DNA of the CDR3: TGTGCCAGCAGTTACGACGGGACAGGGCCCGGGGAGCTGTTTTTT. Its translation is CASSYDGTGPGELFF.